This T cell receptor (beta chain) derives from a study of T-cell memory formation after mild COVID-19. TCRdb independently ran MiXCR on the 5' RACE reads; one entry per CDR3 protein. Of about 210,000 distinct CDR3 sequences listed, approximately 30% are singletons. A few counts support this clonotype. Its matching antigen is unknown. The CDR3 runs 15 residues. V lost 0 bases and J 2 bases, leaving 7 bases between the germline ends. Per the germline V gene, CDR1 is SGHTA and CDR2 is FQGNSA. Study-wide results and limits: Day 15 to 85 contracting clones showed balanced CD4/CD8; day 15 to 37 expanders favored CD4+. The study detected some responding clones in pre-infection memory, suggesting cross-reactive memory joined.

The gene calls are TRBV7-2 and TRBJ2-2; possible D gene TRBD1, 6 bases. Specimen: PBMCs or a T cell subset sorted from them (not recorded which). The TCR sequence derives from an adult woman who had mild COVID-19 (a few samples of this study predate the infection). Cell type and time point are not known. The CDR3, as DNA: TGTGCCAGCAGCTTAGCGGGGGCAAACACCGGGGAGCTGTTTTTT. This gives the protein CASSLAGANTGELFF.